A single sample gave rise to the 4 T cell receptor beta chains below, sequenced in a study of T-cell memory formation after mild COVID-19. TCRdb called the 5' RACE reads again in MiXCR, with one record for every CDR3 protein. The repertoire holds approximately 260,000 distinct CDR3 sequences, about 16% seen once, with 3.5% to 4% in the top ten. Sequencing was performed on PBMCs or a T cell subset sorted from them (not recorded which). These receptors were collected from a man between 18 and 35 years old who had mild COVID-19 (a few samples of this study predate the infection). Cell type and time point are not known.

This clonotype was recorded a few times. The chain couples TRBV18 to TRBJ2-2, with D hard to call. Germline CDR1 is KGHSH and CDR2 is LQKENI. Trimming took 5 bases from V and 8 from J, leaving 12 bases between them. CDR3 size: 13 residues. CDR3 protein: CASSSSSVGELFF. The CDR3 region has the DNA TGTGCCAGCTCATCCTCATCCGTTGGGGAGCTGTTTTTT.

This clonotype has more than one count but fewer than ten. CDR3 bases: TGTGCCAGCAGCCTAAGGAGGAGCAATCAGCCCCAGCATTTT. Its protein product is CASSLRRSNQPQHF. This sequence joins TRBV7-2 and TRBJ1-5, with D hard to call. Germline V gene sequence: CDR1 SGHTA, CDR2 FQGNSA. The CDR3 sequence is 14 residues long. Trimming took off 5 bases at V and 1 base at J, with 9 bases between the two ends.

The chain recombines TRBV12-3 or TRBV12-4 with TRBJ1-5; 9 positions agree with TRBD1. The length of the CDR3 is 14 residues. V was clipped by 4 bases and J by 7 bases; unmatched bases: 5. The chain's CDR3 is CASSSRDREQPQHF. The CDR3 bases are TGTGCCAGCAGTTCCCGGGACAGGGAGCAGCCCCAGCATTTT.

The chain recombines TRBV5-1 with TRBJ1-3; D not resolved. CDR3 length equals 15 residues. Germline V lookup: CDR1 SGHRS, CDR2 YFSETQ. Trimming stripped 0 bases from V and 0 bases from J, with 7 bases between. The CDR3 reads CASSLGTDSGNTIYF. DNA of the CDR3: TGCGCCAGCAGCTTGGGGACCGACTCTGGAAACACCATATATTTT.